Listed here is a single T cell receptor beta chain. This sample is drawn from a study of blood T cell repertoires in COVID-19. As originally analysed: From reference gene primer amplification, estimates of nucleated cell counts were derived. Libraries were prepared by immunoSEQ multiplex PCR; TCRdb keeps only in-frame clonotypes and omits some of them. Clone size and V and J calls were adopted from that table, with D and trimming inferred from the DNA. The table shows about 83,000 clones, with around 90% occurring only once. Sequenced material: peripheral blood. The TCR originated in a woman aged 45-60 years with active or convalescent COVID-19.

The CDR3, as DNA: TGCGCCAGCAGCGGGAGCGGGGGGGACTCCGAGGAGCAGTTCTTC. Protein product: CASSGSGGDSEEQFF. The chain combines TRBV5-1 with TRBJ2-1; 10 bases match TRBD2. The CDR3 is 15 residues long. Germline V CDR1 and CDR2: SGHRS, YFSETQ. V dropped 4 bases and J dropped 10; count of bases not matched to a gene: 11.